This record looks at one TCR beta chain sequence and its context. Source study methods: From reference gene primer amplification, estimates of nucleated cell counts were derived. Clones were read by immunoSEQ multiplex PCR, and TCRdb kept only the in-frame ones, dropping some. V and J calls and clone size are given by that table; D and trimming were obtained from the DNA. The table includes about 210,000 clones, 80% to 90% detected once. These data originate in a study of blood T cell repertoires in COVID-19. Study-wide context: The United States, Italy and Spain provided the acute and convalescent COVID-19 samples. PBMCs, B-cell-depleted T cells, or T cells were the source of the cDNA or gDNA that made up the material.

This CDR3 contains 15 residues. The trim removed 6 bases at V and 1 base at J, leaving 4 bases unmatched. The germline CDR1 and CDR2 sequences are MNHEY and SVGEGT. Input material: peripheral blood. The chain employs TRBV6-2 or TRBV6-3 and TRBJ1-5, with 9 bases identical to TRBD1. This sequence was found in a middle-aged woman with active or convalescent COVID-19. The CDR3 DNA is TGTGCCAGCAGCCACGGGACAGGGAGCAATCAGCCCCAGCATTTT. It is translated as CASSHGTGSNQPQHF.